This record looks at one TCR beta chain sequence and its context. Its antigen target is currently unknown. No much larger clonotype is one base removed from it; base qualities were not supplied. Sample treatment or condition, as interpreted from the label and publication: approximately 9-day PBMC culture with coronavirus spike peptide pools or control peptides (ViraFEST assay). To expand antigen-specific T cells with peptide pools and then pick out the expanded clonotypes through TCR sequencing, the study relied on the ViraFEST assay. The positive SARS-CoV-2 PCR tests of the convalescent patients were dated from March to December 2020, before the Alpha, Beta and Delta variants emerged in the United States. Two million PBMCs per well were cultured in IMDM with roughly 5% human AB serum and approximately 9.1 IU/ml IL-2, plus 10 ug/ml peptide pools. On days 3 and 7, half of the culture medium was replaced with fresh IL-2-containing medium. After 10 days of culture, CD4+ T cells were isolated by negative selection with the EasySep CD4+ T cell isolation kit. Ficoll-Paque Plus gradient centrifugation was used to isolate PBMCs from whole blood, and the isolated PBMCs were then either used fresh or cryopreserved at -140C. In general, triplicate wells were set up for every culture condition.

The library was obtained by PCR. TCR sequencing of DNA from cultured CD4+ T cells used the Oncomine TCR Beta short-read assay at the Johns Hopkins FTIC core. The QIAamp micro DNA kit was used to extract genomic DNA from the cultured CD4+ T cells. The Oncomine TCR Beta libraries from cultured CD4+ T cells were pooled using unique dual indexes and then sequenced on an Illumina iSeq 100. The authors' pipeline ran thus. Non-productive sequences were removed, and CDR3s not starting with C, not ending with F or W, or shorter than 7 amino acids were discarded. The MANAFEST web application was used to identify antigen-specific clonotypes by comparing peptide-stimulated wells against reference wells and other culture wells. Positive clones required FDR below 0.05, an odds ratio above 5, and productive frequency above 0.1% in at least two of three replicate wells. Cross-reactive clonotypes were defined as significantly expanded in both SARS-CoV-2 spike wells and at least one common cold coronavirus spike condition. Using R version 3.6.1, CDR3 homology was evaluated through Levenshtein distances (stringdist) along with unrooted phylogenetic trees (ape). Using fastp at Q25 and MiXCR, TCRdb reprocessed the public reads and kept productive beta chains. Here each entry gathers all rows of one CDR3 protein and keeps the most common genes and DNA. The V and J calls shown here were made by TCRdb, not taken from the authors' results. For this sample the table gives about 21,000 distinct CDR3 sequences, of which approximately 50% were detected only once. The ten largest clones represent roughly 4.6% of the sample.

This sample stems from a study of vaccination and CD4 T cells after COVID-19 (dated by TCRdb to 2022 to 2024). Broadly, across the study: SARS-CoV-2 positivity had been established in the convalescent patients by nasal swab PCR, and mild disease was recorded in several of these patients and severe disease in one. In the convalescent cohort there were six males and four females, among whom were two Hispanic individuals, seven Caucasians, two Asians and one multiracial person. Each participant got two doses of either the Pfizer-BioNTech BNT162b2 vaccine (n=8) or the Moderna mRNA-1273 vaccine (n=2). Post-COVID blood samples were collected from convalescent patients a median of around 96 days after diagnosis, with a range of roughly 30 to 170 days. Post-vaccine blood samples were taken a median of 72 days after the second vaccine dose, with a range of roughly 13 to 250 days. The cultures were stimulated with overlapping spike peptide pools from SARS-CoV-2 and from the common cold coronaviruses HCoV-NL63, HCoV-OC43 and HCoV-229E. Control cultures used a CEFX viral epitope pool as positive control, an HIV-1 Nef peptide pool as negative control, or no peptide. The spike-specific CD4+ TCR repertoire was compared before and after mRNA vaccination in fewer than eleven COVID-19 convalescent patients and a handful of infection-naive healthy vaccine recipients.

What the research found in general, with its limitations: In convalescent patients, nearly all vaccine-specific clones (304 of 307) were found to be mono-reactive for SARS-CoV-2 spike rather than cross-reactive with common cold coronaviruses. Although the median number of SARS-CoV-2-reactive clonotypes went up from around 20 after infection to 38 after vaccination, the increase was not significant. The study included relatively few convalescent patients and did not analyze early timepoints after natural infection. Among convalescent patients, a median about 86% of the SARS-CoV-2-reactive clones seen after vaccination appeared only after vaccination, which suggests priming specific to the vaccine.

Germline trimming amounts to 5 bases on V and 3 bases on J, with 4 as the count of junction bases outside the gene matches. Measured from the cysteine to the phenylalanine, the CDR3 is 14 residues long. The only DNA kept is the CDR3, 42 bases in frame from the first base. The germline V gene specifies SGHTA as CDR1 and FQGTGA as CDR2. The sequence came from a human donor who had recovered from COVID-19. The rearrangement combines TRBV7-3 with TRBJ2-1, with 7 bases in between that match TRBD2. The sample consisted of CD4+ T cells from blood, cultured in vitro. The CDR3 reads as follows: CASSPSGIYNEQFF. DNA sequence: TGTGCCAGCAGCCCAAGCGGGATCTACAATGAGCAGTTCTTC.